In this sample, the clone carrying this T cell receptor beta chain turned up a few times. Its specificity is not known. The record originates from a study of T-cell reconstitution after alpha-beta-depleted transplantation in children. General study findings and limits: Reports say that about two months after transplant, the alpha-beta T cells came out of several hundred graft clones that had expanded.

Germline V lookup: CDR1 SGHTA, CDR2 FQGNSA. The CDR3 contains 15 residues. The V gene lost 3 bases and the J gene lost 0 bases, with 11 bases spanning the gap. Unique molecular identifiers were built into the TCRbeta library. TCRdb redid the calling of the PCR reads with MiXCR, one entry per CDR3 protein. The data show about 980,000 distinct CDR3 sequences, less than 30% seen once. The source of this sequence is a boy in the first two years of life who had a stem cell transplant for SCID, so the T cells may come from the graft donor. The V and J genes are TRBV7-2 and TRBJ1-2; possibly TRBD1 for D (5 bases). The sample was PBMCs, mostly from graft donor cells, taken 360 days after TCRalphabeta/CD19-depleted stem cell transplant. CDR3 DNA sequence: TGTGCCAGCAGCTTCGACAGCCCAGCTAACTATGGCTACACCTTC. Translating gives CASSFDSPANYGYTF.